The 3 T cell receptor beta chains below were found in one sample sequenced in a study of early T cells in non-severe SARS-CoV-2 infection. TCRdb called the 5' RACE reads again in MiXCR, with one record for every CDR3 protein. This sample has tens of thousands of distinct CDR3 sequences, with over 5% found just once. Input material: whole blood. All receptors come from an adult who was a healthcare worker with PCR-confirmed SARS-CoV-2 infection or an uninfected control (not recorded which).

This clonotype has more than one count but fewer than ten. The rearrangement links TRBV6-1 to TRBJ2-5, with 10 bases fitting TRBD1. Per the germline V gene, CDR1 is MNHNS and CDR2 is SASEGT. The V and J ends lost 8 bases and 5 bases, in that order; junction bases with no gene match: 11. This CDR3 has 15 residues. The CDR3 loop is CASSPDRGFQETQYF. The DNA of the CDR3 is TGTGCCAGCTCGCCGGACAGGGGGTTCCAGGAGACCCAGTACTTC.

Here the CDR3 reads CASSPGQGGSPLHF. The CDR3 DNA is TGTGCCAGCAGCCCGGGACAGGGTGGATCACCCCTCCACTTT. The chain combines TRBV6-6 with TRBJ1-6, with TRBD1 identical over 9 bases. V shed 6 bases, J shed 10 bases, and the junction held 7 bases outside the gene matches. The CDR3 consists of 14 residues. CDR1 is MNHNY, CDR2 SVGAGI, per germline (reference sequence).

This clonotype appeared many times. The V gene is TRBV5-1, the J gene TRBJ2-7, with D possibly matching TRBD2 (6 bases). The CDR3 runs 14 residues. Germline V lookup: CDR1 SGHRS, CDR2 YFSETQ. Trimming took off 0 bases at V and 0 bases at J, with 7 bases between the two ends. Written as DNA, the CDR3 is TGCGCCAGCAGCTTGGTGGGGGGCTCCTACGAGCAGTACTTC. It is translated as CASSLVGGSYEQYF.